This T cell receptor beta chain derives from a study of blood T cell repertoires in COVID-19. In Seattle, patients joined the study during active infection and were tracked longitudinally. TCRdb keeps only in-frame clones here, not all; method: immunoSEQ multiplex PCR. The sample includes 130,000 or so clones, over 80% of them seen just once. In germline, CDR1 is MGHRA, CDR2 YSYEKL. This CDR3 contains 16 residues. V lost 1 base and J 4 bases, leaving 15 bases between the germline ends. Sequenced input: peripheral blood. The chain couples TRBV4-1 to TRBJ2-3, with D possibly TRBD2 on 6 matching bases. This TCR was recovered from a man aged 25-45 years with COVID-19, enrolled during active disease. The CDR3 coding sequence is TGCGCCAGCAGCCAAGGCTCGGCGGGATGGCCAGATACGCAGTATTTT. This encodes CASSQGSAGWPDTQYF.